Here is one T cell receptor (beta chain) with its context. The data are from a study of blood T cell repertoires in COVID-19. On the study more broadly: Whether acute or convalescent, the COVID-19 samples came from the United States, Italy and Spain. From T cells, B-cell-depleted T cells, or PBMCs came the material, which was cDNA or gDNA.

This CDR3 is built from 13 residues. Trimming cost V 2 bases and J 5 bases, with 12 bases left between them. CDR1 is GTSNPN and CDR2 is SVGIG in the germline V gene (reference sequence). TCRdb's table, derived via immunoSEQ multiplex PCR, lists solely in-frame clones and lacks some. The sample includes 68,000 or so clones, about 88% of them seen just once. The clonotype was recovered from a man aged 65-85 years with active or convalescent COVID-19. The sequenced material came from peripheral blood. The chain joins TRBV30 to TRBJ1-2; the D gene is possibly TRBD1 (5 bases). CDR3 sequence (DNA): TGTGCCTGGAGTCCCCCGGACATGTATGGCTACACCTTC. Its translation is CAWSPPDMYGYTF. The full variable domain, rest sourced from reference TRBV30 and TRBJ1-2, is SQTIHQWPATLVQPVGSPLSLECTVEGTSNPNLYWYRQAAGRGLQLLFYSVGIGQISSEVPQNLSASRPQDRQFILSSKKLLLSDSGFYLCAWSPPDMYGYTFGSGTRLTVV.